The count of the clone carrying this T cell receptor (beta chain) is one. The source of the sample is a study of blood T cell repertoires in COVID-19. There are 15 residues in the CDR3. V was clipped by 0 bases and J by 7 bases, with 17 bases between them. Per germline, CDR1 SGDLS and CDR2 YYNGEE. Seattle patient enrollment occurred during active infection, with longitudinal follow-up thereafter. Some clones are missing from TCRdb's copy, which holds only in-frame ones; the method was immunoSEQ multiplex PCR. The sample yields 250,000 to 350,000 clones, 65% to 85% seen once. Sequencing input: peripheral blood. This TCR was recovered from a human donor with COVID-19, enrolled during active disease. The donor label of this sample is uncertain. V is TRBV9 and J is TRBJ2-7; D may be TRBD1 (6 bases). CDR3 bases: TGTGCCAGCAGCGTAGAGGCGGACAGCCCGGGGGAGCAGTACTTC. Residues: CASSVEADSPGEQYF.